This T cell receptor (beta chain) was found in a study of response to subunit inactivated influenza vaccine. Trimming stripped 5 bases from V and 11 bases from J, with 10 bases between. This CDR3 region has 11 residues. As concerns this clonotype: Its antigen remains unknown. This is likely a read error, given that the CDR3 carries no conserved phenylalanine or tryptophan at its end.

TCRdb re-called the RT-PCR reads through MiXCR, storing one row per CDR3 protein. The sample has hundreds of thousands of distinct CDR3 sequences; under 9% are singletons. Notes on the study in general: The authors proposed limited new T cell recruitment per seasonal influenza vaccination.

The TCR originated in a man aged 45 to 75 who received an inactivated influenza vaccine. The gene calls are TRBV12-3 or TRBV12-4 and TRBJ2-1; no clear D. Sequencing was performed on PBMCs from blood, taken less than 30 months after vaccination. The CDR3 sequence is CASSIDKKQFS. CDR3 coding DNA: TGTGCCAGCAGTATTGACAAAAAGCAGTTCTCC.